The 32 T cell receptor beta chains given below trace back to one sample, sequenced in a study of T cells in Graves' hyperthyroidism and ophthalmopathy. The investigators amplified TCR beta CDR3 regions from RNA transcripts. First-round RT-PCR of the TCR CDR3 relied on the HTBI primer set. TCRdb ran MiXCR on the multiplex PCR reads and lists one entry per CDR3 protein. This sample has about 290,000 distinct CDR3 sequences, with roughly 17% found just once. Sequencing was performed on blood. The receptors were sampled from a young man with Graves' hyperthyroidism.

This clonotype was counted between two and nine times. The chain employs TRBV10-3 and TRBJ1-2; D is uncertain. V lost 6 bases and J lost 8, with 16 bases in between. The CDR3 runs to 13 residues. Germline V gene data show CDR1 as ENHRY and CDR2 as SYGVKD. Written as DNA, the CDR3 is TGTGCCATCAGGGGGAGGAGTGAAGAGGGCTACACCTTC. Amino acid sequence: CAIRGRSEEGYTF.

The J gene is TRBJ2-1, the V gene TRBV5-1; 13 nucleotides match TRBD2. Germline loops: CDR1 SGHRS, CDR2 YFSETQ. This CDR3 contains 16 residues. After removal of 4 bases from V and 3 bases from J, the junction contained 4 bases not matched to a gene. The CDR3 DNA sequence: TGCGCCAGCAGCCCCAGGACTAGCGGGGGCTACAATGAGCAGTTCTTC. Its protein is CASSPRTSGGYNEQFF.

In its sample, this clonotype was seen a few times. The chain recombines TRBV12-3 or TRBV12-4 with TRBJ2-1; 9 nucleotides agree with TRBD1. V gave up 4 bases and J gave up 15 bases; unmatched junction bases: 7. The CDR3 loop spans 12 amino acids. As DNA, the CDR3 is TGTGCCAGCAGTTGGGACAGGGTTTGTCGGTTCTTC. Amino acid sequence: CASSWDRVCRFF.

In this sample, this clonotype turned up many times. The gene calls are TRBV28 and TRBJ2-7; D perhaps matches TRBD1 (5 bases). Germline V lookup: CDR1 MDHEN, CDR2 SYDVKM. V lost 7 bases, J lost 2 bases, and 18 bases lay in between. This CDR3 has 15 amino acids. The CDR3 nucleotides read TGTGCCAGCAAAACTACCGGTGGACACACCTACGAGCAGTACTTC. Translating it yields CASKTTGGHTYEQYF.

This clonotype was found many times. V is TRBV28 and J is TRBJ2-7; 7 bases match TRBD1. The CDR3 has 15 residues. From germline, CDR1 is MDHEN and CDR2 SYDVKM. The trim removed 4 bases at V and 0 bases at J, leaving 6 bases unmatched. As DNA, the CDR3 is TGTGCCAGCAGTTCCTCGGGACAGAGCTCCTACGAGCAGTACTTC. As protein: CASSSSGQSSYEQYF.

The J gene is TRBJ2-7, the V gene TRBV7-9, with D hard to call. CDR1 is SEHNR and CDR2 is FQNEAQ in the germline V gene (reference sequence). The CDR3 is 16 residues long. The germline V and J ends were trimmed by 0 bases and 2 bases, with 14 bases remaining between them. The CDR3 bases are TGTGCCAGCAGCTTAGCAAGGACGGCGGTCACCTACGAGCAGTACTTC. Its protein is CASSLARTAVTYEQYF.

This clonotype was recorded at least ten times. V and J are TRBV20-1 and TRBJ2-1; TRBD2 matches at 7 bases. Unmatched junction bases numbered 11, after V lost 4 bases and J lost 5 bases. The CDR3 is 15 amino acids. The V gene's germline CDR1 is DFQATT and CDR2 SNEGSKA (reference sequence). CDR3 nucleotide sequence: TGCAGTGCTACGGTGCGGGGGATGGTACACAATGAGCAGTTCTTC. Translated, it gives CSATVRGMVHNEQFF.

This clonotype was seen a few times. The chain is built from TRBV11-2 and TRBJ1-4, with 7 bases lining up with TRBD1. Germline CDR1 SGHAT, CDR2 FQNNGV. The CDR3 runs 15 residues. The ends lost 6 bases at V and 7 bases at J; junction bases unmatched: 11. This chain's CDR3 is CASRPVTGWREKLFF. CDR3 in DNA: TGTGCCAGCAGGCCCGTGACAGGGTGGCGTGAAAAACTGTTTTTT.

This clonotype came up many times. The chain links TRBV10-3 to TRBJ1-1; 10 nucleotides align to TRBD1. This CDR3 has 13 residues. V trimming: 7 bases; J trimming: 5 bases; junction bases outside the gene matches: 4. In germline, CDR1 is ENHRY, CDR2 SYGVKD. The CDR3 sequence: CAIKGQGGTEAFF. The CDR3 DNA follows: TGTGCCATCAAAGGACAGGGGGGAACTGAAGCTTTCTTT.

The chain links TRBV19 to TRBJ2-3; a weak D match, TRBD2 (6 bases). Trimming took off 6 bases at V and 4 bases at J, with 11 bases between the two ends. CDR3 length: 13 amino acids. Germline lookup yields CDR1 LNHDA and CDR2 SQIVND (reference sequence). The chain's CDR3 is CASSFGSSDTQYF. In DNA, the CDR3 is TGTGCCAGTAGCTTCGGGAGTTCAGATACGCAGTATTTT.

This chain uses TRBV5-1 with TRBJ2-1, with 12 bases lining up with TRBD2. Germline CDR1 SGHRS, CDR2 YFSETQ. The CDR3 covers 17 residues. V lost 4 bases, J lost 6 bases, and 11 bases stayed unmatched. The CDR3 loop is CASSTGLAGHLSNEQFF. Here the CDR3 DNA reads TGCGCCAGCAGCACCGGACTAGCGGGACATCTCAGCAATGAGCAGTTCTTC.

This clonotype came up many times. This chain uses TRBV18 with TRBJ2-1; TRBD1 aligns across 8 bases. V trimming: 5 bases; J trimming: 4 bases; junction bases outside the gene matches: 7. Germline assignment: CDR1 KGHSH and CDR2 LQKENI. The CDR3 is 15 amino acids. The CDR3, as DNA: TGTGCCAGCTCATCACAGACAGGGGATTACAATGAGCAGTTCTTC. Translation gives CASSSQTGDYNEQFF.

This clonotype was detected many times. The J gene is TRBJ2-7, the V gene TRBV20-1; 13 positions match TRBD2. V shed 6 bases and J 8 bases; nucleotides not matched to a gene: 10. Per germline, CDR1 DFQATT and CDR2 SNEGSKA (reference sequence). This CDR3 spans 14 amino acids. This chain's CDR3 is CSALTSGRAQKQYF. CDR3 in DNA: TGCAGTGCCCTTACTAGCGGGAGGGCCCAGAAGCAGTACTTC.

This clonotype occurred many times. The V call is TRBV5-4, the J call TRBJ2-3; 9 nucleotides align to TRBD2. V shed 0 bases, J shed 6 bases, and the junction held 8 bases outside the gene matches. The germline CDR1 and CDR2 sequences are SGHNT and YYREEE (reference sequence). There are 16 residues in the CDR3. The CDR3 region is CASSLDGGRAGDTQYF. CDR3 bases: TGTGCCAGCAGCTTGGACGGCGGGAGGGCCGGCGATACGCAGTATTTT.

The chain joins TRBV4-2 to TRBJ2-7, with D tentatively TRBD2 (6 bases). V gave up 6 bases and J gave up 3 bases, with 18 bases separating them. From germline, CDR1 is LGHNA and CDR2 YNFKEQ. The CDR3 contains 15 residues. CDR3: CASRTLAATDYEQYF. CDR3 sequence (DNA): TGTGCCAGCAGGACGTTAGCGGCAACCGACTACGAGCAGTACTTC.

This clonotype was counted ten times or more. The chain is built from TRBV29-1 and TRBJ2-1; D unresolved. V dropped 6 bases and J dropped 9 bases, with 6 bases sitting between them. Germline V gene lookup returns CDR1 SQVTM and CDR2 ANQGSEA. The CDR3 runs to 9 residues. The DNA for the CDR3 is TGCAGCGTGAATCGTGAGCAGTTCTTC. Its translation: CSVNREQFF.

The genes are TRBV4-1 and TRBJ2-1; a weak D match, TRBD1 (5 bases). Trimming took off 0 bases at V and 2 bases at J, with 8 bases between the two ends. CDR1 is MGHRA, CDR2 YSYEKL, per germline. The CDR3 runs to 15 residues. The CDR3 coding sequence is TGCGCCAGCAGCCAAGAGGAAGGGGCCTACAATGAGCAGTTCTTC. Translation: CASSQEEGAYNEQFF.

This clonotype was found many times. The chain uses TRBV6-5 and TRBJ2-3; no clear D gene. This CDR3 spans 16 amino acids. Trimming removed 0 bases at V and 6 bases at J, with 16 bases between. Per germline, CDR1 MNHEY and CDR2 SVGAGI. CDR3: CASSYSLDARPDTQYF. DNA for the CDR3: TGTGCCAGCAGTTACTCGCTCGACGCCCGGCCCGATACGCAGTATTTT.

This clonotype was recorded at least ten times. V and J are TRBV30 and TRBJ2-3, with D uncertain. Trimming removed 4 bases at V and 1 base at J, with 15 bases between. The CDR3 contains 15 residues. The germline V gene encodes CDR1 GTSNPN and CDR2 SVGIG (reference sequence). The CDR3 nucleotides read TGTGCCTGGACCCGGACCGGTGACGGCACAGATACGCAGTATTTT. This encodes CAWTRTGDGTDTQYF.

The chain has TRBV7-9 and TRBJ2-2; D may be TRBD2 (6 bases). The CDR3 has 18 residues. Germline V gene lookup returns CDR1 SEHNR and CDR2 FQNEAQ (reference sequence). V gave up 5 bases and J gave up 6 bases, with 25 bases separating them. As DNA, the CDR3 is TGTGCCAGCAGCACACCTGAAGGAGGGCCAGGACTCTCCGGGGAGCTGTTTTTT. Protein sequence: CASSTPEGGPGLSGELFF.

Many counts were recorded for this clonotype. The chain joins TRBV7-3 to TRBJ2-1, with 7 bases fitting TRBD1. This CDR3 has 16 amino acids. V shed 0 bases, J shed 9 bases, and the junction held 11 bases outside the gene matches. Germline CDR1 SGHTA, CDR2 FQGTGA. CDR3 region: CASSLTGTEGVREQFF. The CDR3 DNA sequence: TGTGCCAGCAGCTTAACCGGGACAGAGGGGGTTCGTGAGCAGTTCTTC.

This clonotype was detected a few times. The J gene is TRBJ2-7, the V gene TRBV20-1; a possible D gene is TRBD2 (6 bases). The V and J ends lost 1 base and 4 bases respectively, with 17 bases between them. Germline CDR1 is DFQATT and CDR2 is SNEGSKA (reference sequence). The CDR3 loop spans 15 amino acids. The CDR3 here is CSARGGDSPWYEQYF. The CDR3 DNA sequence: TGCAGTGCTAGAGGAGGGGACTCCCCCTGGTACGAGCAGTACTTC.

This clonotype was detected many times. The V call is TRBV7-9, the J call TRBJ2-2, with 13 bases aligning to TRBD2. V dropped 5 bases and J dropped 3; count of bases not matched to a gene: 12. Germline CDR1 is SEHNR and CDR2 is FQNEAQ (reference sequence). The CDR3 length is 19 residues. As DNA, the CDR3 is TGTGCCAGCAGCCCCCTAAGGACTAGCGGGAGAAAGTACACCGGGGAGCTGTTTTTT. It translates to CASSPLRTSGRKYTGELFF.

This clonotype has just a few counts. This rearrangement joins TRBV27 to TRBJ1-2, with 7 bases identical to TRBD1. Germline V gene sequence: CDR1 MNHEY, CDR2 SMNVEV (reference sequence). CDR3 size: 13 residues. The junction had 7 bases not matched to a gene; V was cut back by 5 bases and J by 7 bases. CDR3 nucleotides: TGTGCCAGCAGTCAACAGGGGAGAGGTGGCTACACCTTC. Translating it yields CASSQQGRGGYTF.

The chain combines TRBV20-1 with TRBJ2-2; 10 bases match TRBD2. CDR1 and CDR2 from the germline V gene are DFQATT and SNEGSKA (reference sequence). This CDR3 is built from 16 residues. Germline trimming cut 6 bases from V and 0 bases from J; bases unmatched to any gene: 7. This chain's CDR3 is CSAPRTSGPNTGELFF. In DNA form, the CDR3 reads TGCAGTGCCCCAAGGACTAGCGGACCGAACACCGGGGAGCTGTTTTTT.

This clonotype was observed many times. The J gene is TRBJ1-1, the V gene TRBV5-1; D remains ambiguous. This CDR3 is 12 amino acids long. V lost 7 bases and J lost 3, with 10 bases in between. Per germline, CDR1 SGHRS and CDR2 YFSETQ. The CDR3 here is CASGGGDTEAFF. For the CDR3, the DNA is TGCGCCAGCGGCGGTGGGGACACTGAAGCTTTCTTT.

This clonotype was recorded at least ten times. The chain combines TRBV2 with TRBJ1-2; D remains ambiguous. The CDR3 runs to 15 residues. Germline V lookup: CDR1 SNHLY, CDR2 FYNNEI. Trimming shortened V by 5 bases and J by 0 bases, and 13 bases separated the two germline ends. Here the CDR3 reads CASSLIYRANYGYTF. Here the CDR3 DNA reads TGTGCCAGCAGTCTCATCTACAGAGCTAACTATGGCTACACCTTC.

The chain recombines TRBV4-2 with TRBJ2-3; 13 bases map to TRBD2. Losses at the gene ends were 0 bases for V and 1 base for J; bases not matched to a gene: 7. Looked up from germline, CDR1 is LGHNA and CDR2 is YNFKEQ. CDR3 length equals 19 residues. The CDR3 DNA sequence: TGTGCCAGCAGCCAAGACGGACTAGCGGGAGTAATGGGCACAGATACGCAGTATTTT. Its protein is CASSQDGLAGVMGTDTQYF.

At least ten counts were recorded for this clonotype. V usage is TRBV15 and J usage is TRBJ1-1; D unclear. The ends were cut back, 0 bases at V and 4 bases at J, with 15 bases in the middle. Germline V gene sequence: CDR1 LNHNV, CDR2 YYDKDF (reference sequence). The CDR3 totals 16 residues. The CDR3 sequence is CATSRDFYGVGTEAFF. DNA for the CDR3: TGTGCCACCAGCAGAGATTTTTACGGCGTCGGCACTGAAGCTTTCTTT.

There are many counts of this clonotype. The rearrangement joins TRBV30 to TRBJ1-1, with D unresolved. The germline V and J ends were trimmed by 5 bases and 1 base, with 5 bases remaining between them. Germline values: CDR1 GTSNPN, CDR2 SVGIG (reference sequence). This CDR3 contains 11 residues. The CDR3 region has the DNA TGTGCCTGGGGAGAGAACACTGAAGCTTTCTTT. Protein product: CAWGENTEAFF.

This clonotype was found many times. The V and J genes are TRBV9 and TRBJ2-2; D might be TRBD2 (5 bases). Trimming stripped 4 bases from V and 1 base from J, with 14 bases between. The CDR3 runs to 16 residues. Germline V gene lookup returns CDR1 SGDLS and CDR2 YYNGEE. CDR3 nucleotides: TGTGCCAGCAGCCCATACCGTGGGAGGAACACCGGGGAGCTGTTTTTT. Encoded protein: CASSPYRGRNTGELFF.

In this sample, this clonotype turned up many times. The chain is built from TRBV11-2 and TRBJ1-4; D perhaps matches TRBD1 (5 bases). V gave up 2 bases and J gave up 4 bases, with 14 bases separating them. The CDR3 sequence is 16 residues long. Germline V CDR1 and CDR2: SGHAT, FQNNGV. The CDR3 loop is CASSLQGFGGNEKLFF. The CDR3 bases are TGTGCCAGCAGCTTACAGGGATTCGGGGGTAATGAAAAACTGTTTTTT.